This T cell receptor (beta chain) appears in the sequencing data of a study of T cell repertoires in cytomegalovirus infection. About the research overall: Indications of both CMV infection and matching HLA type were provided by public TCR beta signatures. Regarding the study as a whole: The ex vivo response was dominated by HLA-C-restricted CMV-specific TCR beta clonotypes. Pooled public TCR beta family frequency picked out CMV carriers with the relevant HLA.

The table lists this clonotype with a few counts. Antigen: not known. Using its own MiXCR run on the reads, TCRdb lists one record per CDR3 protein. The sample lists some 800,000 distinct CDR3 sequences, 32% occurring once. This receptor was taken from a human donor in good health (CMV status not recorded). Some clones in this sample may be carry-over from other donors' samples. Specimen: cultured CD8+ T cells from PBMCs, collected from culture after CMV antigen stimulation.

The CDR3 DNA is TGTGCCAGCAGCTTAGGGACTAGCGGGTCTAGCACAGATACGCAGTATTTT. Protein product: CASSLGTSGSSTDTQYF. The V and J genes are TRBV5-5 and TRBJ2-3; 12 bases line up with TRBD2. The V and J ends lost 2 bases and 0 bases, in that order; junction bases with no gene match: 4. This CDR3 is built from 17 residues. Germline V gene data show CDR1 as SGHKS and CDR2 as YYEKEE (reference sequence).